This T cell receptor (beta chain) was sequenced during a study of blood T cell repertoires in COVID-19. Only in-frame clones appear in the TCRdb table, and some are missing; sequencing was by immunoSEQ multiplex PCR. The profile shows roughly 200,000 clones, roughly 81% of them singletons. The CDR3 sequence is 12 residues long. With 6 bases removed from V and 8 bases from J, the gap between germline ends came to 13 bases. The sequence derives from a woman older than 75 with acute or convalescent COVID-19. V is TRBV12-3 or TRBV12-4 and J is TRBJ1-1; D is unclear. Sequencing was done on a sample of peripheral blood. CDR3 sequence reads: CASRSGRTEAFF. The CDR3 nucleotides read TGTGCCAGCAGATCGGGAAGGACCGAAGCTTTCTTT.